This passage covers 9 T cell receptor beta chains from one sample sequenced in a study of T cell responses to AZD1222 COVID-19 vaccine. The assay was immunoSEQ multiplex PCR, and TCRdb's table has in-frame clones only and misses some. The top ten hold 4.4% of the sample, which has some 110,000 clones, 88% seen once. Here the sequenced sample was peripheral blood, taken on day 0 of AZD1222 vaccination. The receptors derive from an adult in good health.

The rearrangement links TRBV27 to TRBJ1-5; D remains unclear. V was shortened by 4 bases and J by 0 bases, with 10 bases between the two germline ends. Germline V lookup: CDR1 MNHEY, CDR2 SMNVEV (reference sequence). This CDR3 spans 15 amino acids. This CDR3 is CASSSLLRSNQPQHF. CDR3 sequence (DNA): TGTGCCAGCAGTTCCCTCCTCCGTAGCAATCAGCCCCAGCATTTT.

This clone is medium-sized in the sample. This chain connects TRBV5-1 to TRBJ1-2; weak D call: TRBD1 (6 bases). There are 14 residues in the CDR3. V shed 1 base and J shed 0 bases, with 7 bases lying between them. The germline V gene has CDR1 SGHRS and CDR2 YFSETQ. As DNA, the CDR3 is TGCGCCAGCAGCTTGACAGGGCCTAACTATGGCTACACCTTC. This encodes CASSLTGPNYGYTF.

The chain is built from TRBV28 and TRBJ2-1; D remains unclear. The CDR3 spans 15 residues. V gave up 0 bases and J gave up 0 bases, with 6 bases separating them. Per germline, CDR1 MDHEN and CDR2 SYDVKM. CDR3 in DNA: TGTGCCAGCAGTTTATGGCGGAGCTCCTACAATGAGCAGTTCTTC. Amino acid sequence: CASSLWRSSYNEQFF.

The V and J genes are TRBV10-3 and TRBJ1-5; 9 nucleotides line up with TRBD1. This CDR3 is built from 16 residues. The V segment lost 0 bases and the J segment 7 bases; nucleotides outside the gene matches: 7. CDR1 is ENHRY, CDR2 SYGVKD, per germline. The DNA for the CDR3 is TGTGCCATCAGTGAGTCGGTGGGACAGGGACGACAGCCCCAGCATTTT. Protein product: CAISESVGQGRQPQHF.

This rearrangement joins TRBV6-4 to TRBJ2-1; 9 nucleotides agree with TRBD1. This CDR3 contains 12 residues. The J segment lost 9 bases and the V segment lost 6 bases, leaving 3 bases of the junction unmatched. Germline CDR1 reads MRHNA; CDR2 reads SNTAGT. The CDR3 loop reads CASRGQGTEQFF. In DNA form, the CDR3 reads TGTGCCAGCAGAGGACAGGGGACTGAGCAGTTCTTC.

The chain has TRBV19 and TRBJ1-5, with D unresolved. Trimming left V 4 bases short and J 4 bases short, with 8 bases between. This CDR3 comprises 13 residues. From germline, CDR1 is LNHDA and CDR2 SQIVND (reference sequence). CDR3 sequence reads: CASSTQRNQPQHF. Here the CDR3 DNA reads TGTGCCAGTAGTACCCAACGTAATCAGCCCCAGCATTTT.

The rearrangement uses TRBV19 and TRBJ1-1; D is undetermined. The CDR3 has 14 amino acids. Germline CDR1 LNHDA, CDR2 SQIVND (reference sequence). The V end was cut by 4 bases, the J end by 1 base, with 10 bases between. The CDR3 sequence: CASSTSPGNTEAFF. CDR3 DNA sequence: TGTGCCAGTAGTACCTCGCCAGGGAACACTGAAGCTTTCTTT.

The rearrangement uses TRBV5-1 and TRBJ2-2; TRBD2 might be the D (6 bases). The V gene lost 4 bases and the J gene lost 4 bases, with 14 bases spanning the gap. The CDR3 length is 15 residues. Germline CDR1 SGHRS, CDR2 YFSETQ. In DNA, the CDR3 is TGCGCCAGCAGCCCGGCGGGAACGCGCACCGGGGAGCTGTTTTTT. Amino acid sequence: CASSPAGTRTGELFF.

CDR3 sequence: CASSGGTPHQPQHF. DNA of the CDR3: TGTGCCAGCAGCGGGGGCACCCCCCATCAGCCCCAGCATTTT. The rearrangement links TRBV7-9 to TRBJ1-5, with a tentative D call TRBD1 (6 bases). The CDR3 consists of 14 residues. Germline V gives CDR1 SEHNR, CDR2 FQNEAQ (reference sequence). V shed 5 bases and J shed 5 bases, with 13 bases lying between them.